The rows below give T cell receptor beta chains drawn from one sample of a study of T cells in localized non-small cell lung cancer. Method: immunoSEQ multiplex PCR; TCRdb's copy keeps in-frame clones and lacks some. The sample holds about 75,000 clones, more than 75% seen once. Source: peripheral blood, taken before any cancer treatment. The receptor set was obtained from a female donor at least 60 years old with stage I lung adenocarcinoma. The CDR3 runs from the conserved cysteine through the conserved F or W. The order of the fields is V gene, clone size, J gene, D gene, CDR3 protein, CDR3 DNA. D genes are given only for firm matches. Clone size is shown for a subset of rows, as once, few, many or a class of expanded clone.

TRBV28	.	TRBJ2-7	TRBD2	CASSLSASGRPAGEQYF	TGTGCCAGCAGTTTATCGGCTAGCGGGAGGCCCGCTGGAGAGCAGTACTTC
TRBV7-3	once	TRBJ1-1	.	CASSEQGMNTEAFF	TGTGCCAGCAGCGAACAGGGTATGAACACTGAAGCTTTCTTT
TRBV28	few	TRBJ2-5	TRBD2	CASSFASGRRLQETQYF	TGTGCCAGCAGTTTTGCTAGCGGGAGACGGTTACAAGAGACCCAGTACTTC
TRBV6-1	.	TRBJ1-2	.	CASSEMAGVPYGYTF	TGTGCCAGCAGTGAGATGGCAGGGGTTCCCTATGGCTACACCTTC
TRBV5-4	.	TRBJ2-1	.	CASSLIGYNEQFF	TGTGCCAGCAGCTTGATAGGGTACAATGAGCAGTTCTTC
TRBV6-5	.	TRBJ2-1	.	CASSLGIGEQFF	TGTGCCAGCAGCTTAGGCATCGGTGAGCAGTTCTTC
TRBV4-2	.	TRBJ2-1	TRBD2	CASSQSGRALGNEQFF	TGTGCCAGCAGCCAAAGCGGGAGGGCCCTCGGAAATGAGCAGTTCTTC
TRBV19	.	TRBJ1-2	.	CASLRQTDYGYTF	TGTGCCTCCCTTCGACAGACAGACTATGGCTACACCTTC
TRBV7-2	.	TRBJ2-1	TRBD2	CASSPAGGPDNEQFF	TGTGCCAGCAGTCCAGCGGGGGGCCCAGACAATGAGCAGTTCTTC
TRBV25-1	.	TRBJ2-1	.	CASSEQAHVSYNEQFF	TGTGCCAGCAGTGAACAGGCACATGTCTCCTACAATGAGCAGTTCTTC
TRBV4-1	.	TRBJ2-3	TRBD1	CASSQIRGLQHTDTQYF	TGCGCCAGCAGCCAAATAAGGGGGCTTCAGCACACAGATACGCAGTATTTT
TRBV2	.	TRBJ1-1	.	CASSERGGRTEAFF	TGTGCCAGCAGTGAACGGGGGGGACGCACTGAAGCTTTCTTT
TRBV27	.	TRBJ1-2	TRBD1	CASSFSGTASNYGYTF	TGTGCCAGCAGTTTTTCCGGGACAGCATCTAACTATGGCTACACCTTC
TRBV18	.	TRBJ2-7	.	CASSPASSYEQYF	TGTGCCAGCTCACCGGCGAGCTCCTACGAGCAGTACTTC
TRBV4-3	once	TRBJ1-2	TRBD1	CASSPGTGDYGYTF	TGCGCCAGCAGCCCGGGGACAGGGGACTATGGCTACACCTTC
TRBV4-1	.	TRBJ1-4	.	CASSQGFATNEKLFF	TGCGCCAGCAGCCAAGGATTTGCAACTAATGAAAAACTGTTTTTT
TRBV27	.	TRBJ1-5	TRBD1	CASSLVTPTYAGGGQPQHF	TGTGCCAGCAGTTTAGTCACCCCCACGTATGCAGGGGGAGGTCAGCCCCAGCATTTT
TRBV19	.	TRBJ1-1	.	CASSTAGTPNTEAFF	TGTGCCAGTAGTACCGCCGGGACACCGAACACTGAAGCTTTCTTT
TRBV28	.	TRBJ1-5	.	CASISAGAGNNQPQHF	TGTGCCAGCATCTCGGCTGGGGCGGGTAACAATCAGCCCCAGCATTTT
TRBV11-3	few	TRBJ1-3	TRBD1	CASSPGQGPGNTIYF	TGTGCCAGCAGCCCGGGACAGGGACCTGGAAACACCATATATTTT
TRBV13	.	TRBJ2-1	.	CASSLIRARNEQFF	TGTGCCAGCAGCTTAATCCGGGCTCGGAATGAGCAGTTCTTC
TRBV7-9	.	TRBJ2-5	TRBD2	CASSLSGGRETQYF	TGTGCCAGCAGCTTAAGCGGGGGGCGGGAGACCCAGTACTTC
TRBV5-1	once	TRBJ2-3	.	CASRPVQGPSTDTQYF	TGCGCCAGCAGACCAGTACAGGGTCCTAGCACAGATACGCAGTATTTT
TRBV7-6	.	TRBJ2-5	TRBD2	CASSQPGLAHETQYF	TGTGCCAGCAGCCAACCGGGACTAGCGCACGAGACCCAGTACTTC
TRBV20-1	.	TRBJ1-1	.	CSARWGAGAFF	TGCAGTGCTAGATGGGGGGCAGGGGCTTTCTTT
TRBV7-9	.	TRBJ2-1	.	CASSPGGHNEQFF	TGTGCCAGCAGCCCCGGGGGCCACAATGAGCAGTTCTTC
TRBV4-3	.	TRBJ1-1	.	CASSQDWARQNTEAFF	TGCGCCAGCAGCCAAGATTGGGCCAGACAGAACACTGAAGCTTTCTTT
TRBV19	.	TRBJ2-7	TRBD1	CASSPAGTGGAYEQYF	TGTGCCAGTAGTCCAGCCGGGACAGGGGGCGCGTACGAGCAGTACTTC
TRBV7-9	.	TRBJ2-3	TRBD2	CASNGLAGGTTDTQYF	TGTGCCAGCAACGGACTAGCGGGGGGAACAACAGATACGCAGTATTTT
TRBV6-5	once	TRBJ2-1	TRBD2	CASSQLAGDYNEQFF	TGTGCCAGCAGTCAATTAGCGGGGGACTACAATGAGCAGTTCTTC
TRBV6-6	.	TRBJ2-5	TRBD2	CASKFLAGGNQETQYF	TGTGCCAGCAAGTTCCTAGCGGGGGGAAACCAAGAGACCCAGTACTTC
TRBV27	.	TRBJ1-2	TRBD1	CASSLRIGTVDGYTF	TGTGCCAGCAGTTTAAGGATAGGGACAGTAGATGGCTACACCTTC
TRBV6-1	once	TRBJ2-7	.	CASSAPQRNRALPYEQYF	TGTGCCAGCAGTGCTCCACAGCGGAACAGGGCCTTGCCCTACGAGCAGTACTTC
TRBV11-2	.	TRBJ2-3	TRBD2	CASSPRLAGGVIGTDTQYF	TGTGCCAGCAGCCCACGACTAGCGGGGGGGGTGATCGGCACAGATACGCAGTATTTT
TRBV30	.	TRBJ1-2	.	CAWSLWARANYGYTF	TGTGCCTGGAGTCTCTGGGCGAGGGCGAACTATGGCTACACCTTC
TRBV5-4	.	TRBJ2-3	.	CASSFERLAGPPDTQYF	TGTGCCAGCAGCTTCGAGCGGTTGGCAGGGCCGCCAGATACGCAGTATTTT
TRBV28	once	TRBJ1-1	.	CASSLDRDTEAFF	TGTGCCAGCAGCCTTGACCGGGACACAGAAGCTTTCTTT
TRBV6-5	once	TRBJ1-4	.	CASSLPGTIRIF	TGTGCCAGCAGTTTACCCGGGACAATTCGGATTTTT
TRBV20-1	few	TRBJ1-1	.	CSAPIGTEAFF	TGCAGTGCCCCTATCGGGACAGAAGCTTTCTTT